Shown below are 23 T cell receptor beta chains from a single sample sequenced in a study of technical replicates of blood from several donors (TCRdb year 2017). Libraries were built with the immunoSEQ multiplex PCR assay. The clones in this table, taken by TCRdb from immuneACCESS, are in-frame only. Not every clone is retained; where verified, under half of the shortfall comes from an unresolved V gene, and the cause of the rest is unknown. The table for this sample lists some 14,000 clones; 80% to 85% of them were counted only once. Together, the top ten hold around an eighth of the sample. Sequencing input: PBMCs. These receptors all stem from a human donor in good health.

The V and J genes are TRBV6-1 and TRBJ2-7, with TRBD2 matching 12 bases. V trimming: 9 bases; J trimming: 0 bases; junction bases outside the gene matches: 6. The CDR3 is 15 residues long. The germline gives CDR1 MNHNS, CDR2 SASEGT. In nucleotides, the CDR3 is TGTGCCAGTCGGACTAGCGGGGTCCTCTCCTACGAGCAGTACTTC. Translated: CASRTSGVLSYEQYF.

The chain employs TRBV2 and TRBJ1-3; 7 nucleotides align to TRBD1. The CDR3 length is 14 residues. Germline CDR1 reads SNHLY; CDR2 reads FYNNEI. Trimming cost V 6 bases and J 3 bases; bases outside gene matches: 5. In DNA form, the CDR3 reads TGTGCCAGCAGGGCGGACAGGCTTGGAAACACCATATATTTT. This codes for CASRADRLGNTIYF.

The rearrangement joins TRBV5-1 to TRBJ2-2; no clear D gene. The germline gives CDR1 SGHRS, CDR2 YFSETQ. V lost 2 bases to trimming and J lost 0 bases, with 5 bases between them. CDR3 length: 14 residues. The CDR3: CASSFNTNTGELFF. DNA of the CDR3: TGCGCCAGCAGCTTTAATACGAACACCGGGGAGCTGTTTTTT.

The chain combines TRBV30 with TRBJ1-5; D gene ambiguous. Trimming left V 2 bases short and J 6 bases short, with 11 bases between. CDR3 size: 13 residues. Germline loops: CDR1 GTSNPN, CDR2 SVGIG (reference sequence). The DNA of the CDR3 is TGTGCCTGGAGTTTCACCCCGGGTCAGCCCCAGCATTTT. Residues: CAWSFTPGQPQHF.

The V call is TRBV2, the J call TRBJ2-7; D is undetermined. Trimming removed 6 bases from V and 6 bases from J, with 18 bases in between. The CDR3 loop spans 14 amino acids. Germline-derived CDR1 and CDR2 are SNHLY and FYNNEI. CDR3 sequence (DNA): TGTGCCAGCAGGCCTTCAATGAGCCGTTCCGAGCAGTACTTC. This gives the protein CASRPSMSRSEQYF. The entire variable domain, with the rest obtained from reference TRBV2 and TRBJ2-7, is as follows: EPEVTQTPSHQVTQMGQEVILRCVPISNHLYFYWYRQILGQKVEFLVSFYNNEISEKSEIFDDQFSVERPDGSNFTLKIRSTKLEDSAMYFCASRPSMSRSEQYFGPGTRLTVT.

This sequence joins TRBV4-1 and TRBJ2-1, with D unclear. Per the germline V gene, CDR1 is MGHRA and CDR2 is YSYEKL. With 1 base removed from V and 0 bases from J, the gap between germline ends came to 10 bases. The CDR3 is made up of 16 amino acids. The CDR3 spells CASSQGSEHSYNEQFF. The CDR3 region has the DNA TGCGCCAGCAGCCAAGGCTCCGAGCACTCCTACAATGAGCAGTTCTTC.

The chain carries TRBV11-1 and TRBJ2-7; 9 nucleotides match TRBD1. The CDR3 covers 17 residues. Germline lookup yields CDR1 SGHAT and CDR2 FQDESV (reference sequence). With V trimmed by 5 bases and J by 0 bases, 11 bases remained unmatched. CDR3 residues: CASSVQPGTGSSYEQYF. The CDR3 bases are TGTGCCAGCAGCGTCCAGCCCGGGACAGGGAGCTCCTACGAGCAGTACTTC. Full variable domain (remainder filled in from reference TRBV11-1 and TRBJ2-7): EAEVAQSPRYKITEKSQAVAFWCDPISGHATLYWYRQILGQGPELLVQFQDESVVDDSQLPKDRFSAERLKGVDSTLKIQPAELGDSAMYLCASSVQPGTGSSYEQYFGPGTRLTVT.

This sequence joins TRBV5-1 and TRBJ2-7; 9 bases are shared with TRBD2. The V gene's germline CDR1 is SGHRS and CDR2 YFSETQ. The ends lost 0 bases at V and 5 bases at J; junction bases unmatched: 6. The CDR3 spans 15 residues. For the CDR3, the DNA is TGCGCCAGCAGCTTGGTGGCTAGCGGGACAGACGAGCAGTACTTC. Protein: CASSLVASGTDEQYF.

The chain couples TRBV11-2 to TRBJ2-3, with D possibly being TRBD2 (6 bases). V was cut by 10 bases and J by 9 bases, with 20 bases left in between. The CDR3 is 13 residues long. The germline V gene encodes CDR1 SGHAT and CDR2 FQNNGV. CDR3 in DNA: TGTGCCAACCGGGACTCTAGTGGGGGGACGCAGTATTTT. This translates into CANRDSSGGTQYF.

This rearrangement joins TRBV5-1 to TRBJ2-1; 9 bases are shared with TRBD1. CDR3 length: 16 amino acids. Germline V gene sequence: CDR1 SGHRS, CDR2 YFSETQ. Germline trimming cut 6 bases from V and 7 bases from J; bases unmatched to any gene: 14. This CDR3 reads CASTKTTGGANNEQFF. Written as DNA, the CDR3 is TGCGCCAGCACTAAAACTACAGGGGGCGCTAATAATGAGCAGTTCTTC.

The chain carries TRBV19 and TRBJ2-2; 10 nucleotides align to TRBD2. V lost 5 bases and J lost 0; bases outside the gene matches: 6. Germline V gene lookup returns CDR1 LNHDA and CDR2 SQIVND (reference sequence). CDR3 size: 17 residues. CDR3 loop: CASSDGLAVANTGELFF. The CDR3 nucleotides are TGTGCCAGTAGTGACGGACTAGCGGTCGCGAACACCGGGGAGCTGTTTTTT.

This clone was seen a single time. In nucleotides, the CDR3 is TGTGCCACAACAGTGGGCGATGAGCAGTTCTTC. It encodes CATTVGDEQFF. This chain connects TRBV10-3 to TRBJ2-1; D gene ambiguous. From germline, CDR1 is ENHRY and CDR2 SYGVKD. The V end was cut by 10 bases, the J end by 8 bases, with 12 bases between. The CDR3 has 11 amino acids.

The chain has TRBV30 and TRBJ2-2, with 7 positions matching TRBD2. In germline, CDR1 is GTSNPN, CDR2 SVGIG (reference sequence). The trim removed 1 base at V and 0 bases at J, leaving 2 bases unmatched. The CDR3 runs to 15 residues. The DNA for the CDR3 is TGTGCCTGGAGTGCGGGACTACCGAACACCGGGGAGCTGTTTTTT. It codes for CAWSAGLPNTGELFF. Using reference TRBV30 and TRBJ2-2 for the parts outside the CDR3, the full variable domain is SQTIHQWPATLVQPVGSPLSLECTVEGTSNPNLYWYRQAAGRGLQLLFYSVGIGQISSEVPQNLSASRPQDRQFILSSKKLLLSDSGFYLCAWSAGLPNTGELFFGEGSRLTVL.

The J gene is TRBJ2-1, the V gene TRBV6-1, with 11 bases matching TRBD2. The CDR3 has 15 residues. Per the germline V gene, CDR1 is MNHNS and CDR2 is SASEGT. V trimming: 1 base; J trimming: 10 bases; junction bases outside the gene matches: 6. The DNA for the CDR3 is TGTGCCAGCAGTGAAGAACTAGCGGGAGTTAGGGAGCAGTTCTTC. This codes for CASSEELAGVREQFF.

The rearrangement links TRBV27 to TRBJ2-7; D remains ambiguous. The germline V and J ends were trimmed by 7 bases and 7 bases, with 8 bases remaining between them. This CDR3 has 10 amino acids. The germline gives CDR1 MNHEY, CDR2 SMNVEV (reference sequence). CDR3 DNA: TGTGCCAGCACCCCCCATGAGCAGTACTTC. Translated: CASTPHEQYF.

The chain has TRBV7-8 and TRBJ2-7, with D possibly being TRBD2 (6 bases). The CDR3 is 14 residues long. Deletions cut 5 bases from V and 6 bases from J, with 17 bases between. CDR1 is SGHVS, CDR2 FQNEAQ, per germline. CDR3 sequence reads: CASSRGEAEGEQYF. Here the CDR3 DNA reads TGTGCCAGCAGCAGAGGCGAAGCGGAGGGCGAGCAGTACTTC.

The chain joins TRBV30 to TRBJ2-6; no firm D call. The CDR3 is 15 residues long. CDR1 and CDR2 from the germline V gene are GTSNPN and SVGIG (reference sequence). V lost 2 bases and J lost 2, with 10 bases in between. The DNA for the CDR3 is TGTGCCTGGAGTCCTGGGCAGCCTGGGGCCAACGTCCTGACTTTC. This translates into CAWSPGQPGANVLTF.

This chain joins TRBV19 and TRBJ1-2, with a possible D match to TRBD1 (5 bases). This CDR3 has 15 amino acids. Trimming pared 6 bases from V and 8 bases from J, leaving 22 bases between. Germline loops: CDR1 LNHDA, CDR2 SQIVND (reference sequence). DNA for the CDR3: TGTGCCAGTAGCACCCTCCCCCCGGGGGGGAGAGGCTACACCTTC. Protein product: CASSTLPPGGRGYTF.

The chain employs TRBV29-1 and TRBJ2-2; 10 positions agree with TRBD2. This CDR3 is 14 amino acids long. Germline V gene data show CDR1 as SQVTM and CDR2 as ANQGSEA. After removal of 7 bases from V and 6 bases from J, the junction contained 8 bases not matched to a gene. The CDR3 nucleotides are TGCAGCGCTAAAACCGGGACTAGCGCCGGGGAGCTGTTTTTT. This encodes CSAKTGTSAGELFF.

The chain employs TRBV4-1 and TRBJ2-3; 9 positions agree with TRBD2. Germline CDR1 reads MGHRA; CDR2 reads YSYEKL. The CDR3 extends over 19 amino acids. J lost 3 bases, V lost 1 base, and 14 bases had no gene match. Here the CDR3 DNA reads TGCGCCAGCAGCCAAGTTTTAGCGGGAGCTCCTCCAAAGACAGATACGCAGTATTTT. Translation gives CASSQVLAGAPPKTDTQYF.

This rearrangement joins TRBV7-2 to TRBJ1-1, with D possibly matching TRBD1 (6 bases). The CDR3 has 13 residues. The germline CDR1 and CDR2 sequences are SGHTA and FQGNSA. Between the trimmed V and J ends, which lost 7 bases and 7 bases, there was a span of 16 bases. CDR3 sequence: CASTRRGANEAFF. CDR3 nucleotide sequence: TGTGCCAGCACTCGCCGGGGGGCCAATGAAGCTTTCTTT.

The DNA of the CDR3 is TGTGCCAGCAGTTACTCGAGTTTAACTAGTCCCTACGAGCAGTACTTC. Its translation is CASSYSSLTSPYEQYF. The V gene is TRBV6-5, the J gene TRBJ2-7, with a weak D call TRBD2 (5 bases). The CDR3 runs to 16 residues. Germline CDR1 reads MNHEY; CDR2 reads SVGAGI. Trimming took off 0 bases at V and 2 bases at J, with 14 bases between the two ends.

The rearrangement joins TRBV5-4 to TRBJ2-7, with 11 positions matching TRBD2. The ends lost 0 bases at V and 5 bases at J; junction bases unmatched: 7. Germline V gene data show CDR1 as SGHNT and CDR2 as YYREEE (reference sequence). This CDR3 spans 16 amino acids. As DNA, the CDR3 is TGTGCCAGCAGCTTGGGATTTACTAGCGGGAGAGACGAGCAGTACTTC. This codes for CASSLGFTSGRDEQYF.